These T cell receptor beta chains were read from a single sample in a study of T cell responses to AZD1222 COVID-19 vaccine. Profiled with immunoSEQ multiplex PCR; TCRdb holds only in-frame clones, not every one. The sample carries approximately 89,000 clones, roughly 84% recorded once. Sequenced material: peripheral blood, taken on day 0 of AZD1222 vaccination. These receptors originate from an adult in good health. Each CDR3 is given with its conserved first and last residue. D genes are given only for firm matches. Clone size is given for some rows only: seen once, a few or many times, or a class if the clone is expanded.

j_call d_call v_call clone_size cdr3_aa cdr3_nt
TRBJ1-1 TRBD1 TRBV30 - CAQSTGTDTEAFF TGTGCCCAGAGCACCGGGACAGACACTGAAGCTTTCTTT
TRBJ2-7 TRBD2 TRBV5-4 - CASSLRRGGRDEQYF TGTGCCAGCAGCTTGAGGCGGGGGGGCCGCGACGAGCAGTACTTC
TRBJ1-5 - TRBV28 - CASSRAGAPPPYSNQPQHF TGTGCCAGCAGCCGCGCCGGGGCCCCGCCGCCTTATAGCAATCAGCCCCAGCATTTT
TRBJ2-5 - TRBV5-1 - CASSSYQETQYF TGCGCCAGCAGCTCGTACCAAGAGACCCAGTACTTC
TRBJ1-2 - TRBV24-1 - CATSDAGTDDYGYTF TGTGCCACCAGTGATGCTGGGACCGACGATTATGGCTACACCTTC
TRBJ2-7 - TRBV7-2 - CASSPTGPVYEQYF TGTGCCAGCAGCCCGACCGGACCCGTCTACGAGCAGTACTTC
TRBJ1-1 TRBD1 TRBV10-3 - CAIGPGQGNTEAFF TGTGCCATCGGACCCGGACAGGGGAACACTGAAGCTTTCTTT
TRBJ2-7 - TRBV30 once CAWSVPNSLFEQYF TGTGCCTGGAGTGTACCAAACAGTTTATTCGAGCAGTACTTC
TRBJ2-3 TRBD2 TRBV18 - CASSPSGGFTDTQYF TGTGCCAGCTCACCTAGCGGGGGCTTCACAGATACGCAGTATTTT
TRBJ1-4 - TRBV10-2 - CASSESTEANEKLLF TGCGCCAGCAGTGAGTCGACGGAGGCCAATGAAAAACTGCTTTTT
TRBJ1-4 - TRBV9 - CASSVDGTTNEKLFF TGTGCCAGCAGCGTAGACGGAACAACTAATGAAAAACTGTTTTTT
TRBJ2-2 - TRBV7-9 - CASSPRSPNTGELFF TGTGCCAGCAGCCCCAGGTCACCGAACACCGGGGAGCTGTTTTTT
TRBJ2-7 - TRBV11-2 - CASSLDLPTREQYF TGTGCCAGCAGCTTAGATCTCCCCACTAGGGAGCAGTACTTC
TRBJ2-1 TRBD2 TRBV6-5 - CASKKGLRQFF TGTGCCAGCAAAAAGGGACTAAGGCAGTTCTTC
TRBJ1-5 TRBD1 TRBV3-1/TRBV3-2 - CASSQDENRGSNQPQHF TGTGCCAGCAGCCAAGATGAGAACAGGGGTTCAAATCAGCCCCAGCATTTT
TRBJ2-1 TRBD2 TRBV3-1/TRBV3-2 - CASSNSGGIYNEQFF TGTGCCAGCAGCAATAGCGGGGGTATTTACAATGAGCAGTTCTTC
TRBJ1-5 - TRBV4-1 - CASSQERGGGGQPQHF TGCGCCAGCAGCCAAGAGAGGGGAGGGGGTGGTCAGCCCCAGCATTTT
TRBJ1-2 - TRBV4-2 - CASSQSGGSVVGGYTF TGTGCCAGCAGCCAGTCGGGAGGATCAGTTGTTGGTGGCTACACCTTC
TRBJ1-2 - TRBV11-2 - CASSLVAGGPYGYTF TGTGCCAGCAGCTTAGTCGCCGGAGGACCTTATGGCTACACCTTC
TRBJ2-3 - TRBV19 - CASSSADTQYF TGTGCCAGTAGTTCGGCTGATACGCAGTATTTT
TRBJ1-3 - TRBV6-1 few CASSEFAVGGTGNTIYF TGTGCCAGCAGTGAATTTGCCGTGGGGGGCACTGGAAACACCATATATTTT
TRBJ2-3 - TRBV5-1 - CASSLAFGGGTDTQYF TGCGCCAGCAGCTTGGCCTTTGGCGGGGGCACAGATACGCAGTATTTT
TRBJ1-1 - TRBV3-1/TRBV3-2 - CASTLSGGPNTEAFF TGTGCCAGCACACTTAGCGGGGGACCGAACACTGAAGCTTTCTTT
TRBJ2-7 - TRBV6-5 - CASTQGGKGYEQYF TGTGCCAGCACCCAGGGGGGGAAGGGCTACGAGCAGTACTTC
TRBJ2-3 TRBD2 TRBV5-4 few CASSLLAGGPESYF TGTGCCAGCAGCTTACTAGCGGGGGGGCCAGAATCATATTTT
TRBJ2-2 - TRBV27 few CASLRQSNTGELFF TGTGCCAGCCTCAGACAATCGAACACCGGGGAGCTGTTTTTT
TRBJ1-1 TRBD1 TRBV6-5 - CASRRDRAPNTEAFF TGTGCCAGCAGACGTGACAGGGCACCTAACACTGAAGCTTTCTTT
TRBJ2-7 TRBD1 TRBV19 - CASSIGTGGTRYEQYF TGTGCCAGTAGTATCGGGACAGGGGGCACTCGCTACGAGCAGTACTTC
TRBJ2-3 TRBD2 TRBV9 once CASSDVLADTDTQYF TGTGCCAGCAGCGATGTACTAGCGGACACAGATACGCAGTATTTT
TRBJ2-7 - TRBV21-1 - CASSRKGTGGTLEQYF TGTGCCAGCAGCAGAAAGGGTACAGGGGGCACTCTCGAGCAGTACTTC
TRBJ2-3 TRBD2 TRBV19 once CASSGRGGSTDTQYF TGTGCCAGTAGCGGACGGGGGGGTAGCACAGATACGCAGTATTTT